One and the same sample provided the 19 T cell receptor beta chains below, sequenced in a study of CD8 T cells in ankylosing spondylitis listed by TCRdb under 2017. Libraries came from 5' RACE. TCRdb records Illumina HiSeq 2500 as the sequencer. The public reads were quality trimmed at Q25 with fastp and then assembled into clones with MiXCR by TCRdb, keeping productive beta chains. Rows matching on CDR3 protein sequence are summarized as one entry with the most common DNA and genes. In all, the sample holds 200,000 to 300,000 distinct CDR3 sequences, and about 10% of those were seen once. The ten largest clones add up to less than 3% of the sample. Material: blood, either unsorted or a sorted T cell fraction (not recorded which). These receptors all stem from a male donor with ankylosing spondylitis or in good health (not recorded which).

This clonotype showed up many times. The chain links TRBV20-1 to TRBJ2-1; TRBD2 agrees at 12 bases. CDR1 and CDR2 from the germline V gene are DFQATT and SNEGSKA (reference sequence). V shed 6 bases, J shed 6 bases, and the junction held 9 bases outside the gene matches. The CDR3 totals 15 residues. CDR3 residues: CSAHPGTSGSNEQFF. CDR3 DNA sequence: TGCAGTGCGCATCCCGGGACTAGCGGGTCCAATGAGCAGTTCTTC.

Many counts were recorded for this clonotype. This chain connects TRBV29-1 to TRBJ2-1; maybe TRBD2 (5 bases). The germline V gene has CDR1 SQVTM and CDR2 ANQGSEA. The CDR3 extends over 14 amino acids. The V end was cut by 6 bases, the J end by 1 base, with 13 bases between. The CDR3 loop is CSVLHEGSYNEQFF. The CDR3 DNA reads as TGCAGCGTACTCCATGAGGGTTCCTACAATGAGCAGTTCTTC.

This clonotype was recorded at least ten times. V and J are TRBV2 and TRBJ1-2; D gene uncertain. The CDR3 is 14 amino acids. The germline gives CDR1 SNHLY, CDR2 FYNNEI. V lost 4 bases, J lost 0 bases, and 9 bases lay in between. The DNA of the CDR3 is TGTGCCAGCAGTGGCCAGTCAGCTAACTATGGCTACACCTTC. It specifies CASSGQSANYGYTF.

The chain carries TRBV24-1 and TRBJ1-5; 8 bases are a match to TRBD1. This CDR3 comprises 17 residues. Germline lookup yields CDR1 KGHDR and CDR2 SFDVKD. V lost 3 bases and J lost 3; bases outside the gene matches: 9. DNA for the CDR3: TGTGCCACCAGTGATCCCCTCTACAGGGGGTTCAATCAGCCCCAGCATTTT. The encoded protein is CATSDPLYRGFNQPQHF.

This clonotype was counted at least ten times. The chain combines TRBV3-1 with TRBJ1-2; D remains unclear. The CDR3 covers 16 residues. Trimming removed 3 bases from V and 5 bases from J, with 19 bases in between. CDR1 and CDR2 from the germline V gene are LGHDT and YNNKEL (reference sequence). CDR3 sequence (DNA): TGTGCCAGCAGCCAGATCGTCTCAAGGATGGGGTATGGCTACACCTTC. This codes for CASSQIVSRMGYGYTF.

This clonotype was recorded at least ten times. The rearrangement joins TRBV19 to TRBJ2-5; 8 nucleotides line up with TRBD1. Per the germline V gene, CDR1 is LNHDA and CDR2 is SQIVND (reference sequence). J gave up 2 bases and V 7 bases, and 9 bases lay outside the gene matches. The CDR3 contains 15 residues. CDR3 nucleotides: TGTGCCAGTAATCCAACCGGGACAGGTCAAGAGACCCAGTACTTC. Its translation: CASNPTGTGQETQYF.

This clonotype was observed a handful of times. The J gene is TRBJ1-2, the V gene TRBV6-1, with D unresolved. V lost 1 base and J lost 8, with 11 bases in between. The germline V gene has CDR1 MNHNS and CDR2 SASEGT. This CDR3 has 13 amino acids. The CDR3 sequence is CASSEVYGVGYTF. Here the CDR3 DNA reads TGTGCCAGCAGTGAAGTTTACGGGGTGGGCTACACCTTC.

The CDR3 here is CASARGSAETQYF. CDR3 nucleotides: TGCGCCAGCGCTAGGGGGTCTGCAGAGACCCAGTACTTC. The chain couples TRBV5-1 to TRBJ2-5, with a possible D match to TRBD1 (6 bases). Deletions cut 7 bases from V and 4 bases from J, with 14 bases between. This CDR3 is 13 amino acids long. CDR1 is SGHRS and CDR2 is YFSETQ in the germline V gene.

The rearrangement uses TRBV4-1 and TRBJ2-6, with 10 bases fitting TRBD2. V lost 1 base and J lost 0; bases outside the gene matches: 6. CDR3 length: 19 amino acids. CDR1 is MGHRA, CDR2 YSYEKL, per germline. CDR3 amino acids: CASSQVELAGYSGANVLTF. In DNA form, the CDR3 reads TGCGCCAGCAGCCAAGTGGAACTAGCGGGGTACTCTGGGGCCAACGTCCTGACTTTC.

This clonotype was detected ten times or more. V is TRBV29-1 and J is TRBJ1-2; 9 positions match TRBD1. Germline V gene sequence: CDR1 SQVTM, CDR2 ANQGSEA. V shed 0 bases, J shed 3 bases, and the junction held 8 bases outside the gene matches. The CDR3 extends over 16 amino acids. CDR3 region: CSVEDPGQGSHYGYTF. Here the CDR3 DNA reads TGCAGCGTTGAAGATCCGGGACAGGGTTCCCACTATGGCTACACCTTC.

This clonotype was detected many times. The chain joins TRBV12-3 or TRBV12-4 to TRBJ2-3; TRBD2 matches 11 bases. CDR3 length equals 17 residues. After removal of 4 bases from V and 0 bases from J, the junction contained 6 bases not matched to a gene. The CDR3 reads CASSSLAGGPSTDTQYF. CDR3 nucleotide sequence: TGTGCCAGCAGTTCTCTAGCGGGAGGACCCAGCACAGATACGCAGTATTTT.

Many counts were recorded for this clonotype. This chain joins TRBV3-1 and TRBJ2-6; D not certain. CDR3 size: 16 residues. CDR1 and CDR2 (germline): LGHDT, YNNKEL (reference sequence). Trimming stripped 0 bases from V and 3 bases from J, with 9 bases between. CDR3 coding DNA: TGTGCCAGCAGCCAAGATCGGCTGAGTGGGGCCAACGTCCTGACTTTC. Residues: CASSQDRLSGANVLTF. The variable domain in full, completed from reference TRBV3-1 and TRBJ2-6, reads DTAVSQTPKYLVTQMGNDKSIKCEQNLGHDTMYWYKQDSKKFLKIMFSYNNKELIINETVPNRFSPKSPDKAHLNLHINSLELGDSAVYFCASSQDRLSGANVLTFGAGSRLTVL.

This clonotype appeared many times. The chain carries TRBV19 and TRBJ1-2; no definite D call. The germline V gene encodes CDR1 LNHDA and CDR2 SQIVND (reference sequence). V was shortened by 6 bases and J by 4 bases, with 21 bases between the two germline ends. This CDR3 region has 16 residues. The CDR3 reads CASSPPLEPTLYGYTF. The CDR3 coding sequence is TGTGCCAGTAGCCCCCCACTTGAGCCTACTCTCTATGGCTACACCTTC.

Only a few counts were recorded for this clonotype. The chain has TRBV27 and TRBJ2-1; the match to TRBD2 covers 14 bases. The V and J ends lost 6 bases and 5 bases, in that order; junction bases with no gene match: 15. The germline CDR1 and CDR2 sequences are MNHEY and SMNVEV (reference sequence). This CDR3 has 19 amino acids. The CDR3 here is CASSPGLAGAKGNNNEQFF. Written as DNA, the CDR3 is TGTGCCAGCAGCCCGGGACTAGCGGGAGCCAAGGGGAATAACAATGAGCAGTTCTTC.

This clonotype appeared a few times. The V call is TRBV11-3, the J call TRBJ2-4; tentatively, D is TRBD1 (6 bases). Trimming pared 3 bases from V and 1 base from J, leaving 10 bases between. CDR1 SGHNT and CDR2 YENEEA come from the germline V gene. This CDR3 region has 15 residues. CDR3 sequence reads: CASSFAGVAKNIQYF. The CDR3 bases are TGTGCCAGCAGCTTTGCAGGGGTTGCCAAAAACATTCAGTACTTC.

This chain links TRBV10-3 with TRBJ1-3; D possibly corresponds to TRBD1 (6 bases). The ends were cut back, 7 bases at V and 8 bases at J, with 30 bases in the middle. Germline values: CDR1 ENHRY, CDR2 SYGVKD. The CDR3 is 18 residues long. CDR3 DNA: TGTGCCATCAAGAGGGGGGGGCCGAGATACACACGGGAGGACACCATATATTTT. Translating it yields CAIKRGGPRYTREDTIYF.

In its sample, this clonotype was seen many times. The chain uses TRBV28 and TRBJ1-2; 7 bases agree with TRBD1. J was trimmed by 4 bases and V by 5 bases; bases with no gene match: 13. The CDR3 spans 16 residues. Germline values: CDR1 MDHEN, CDR2 SYDVKM. The CDR3: CASSQPNDRARYGYTF. CDR3 nucleotide sequence: TGTGCCAGCAGTCAGCCTAATGACAGGGCCCGCTATGGCTACACCTTC.

In this sample, this clonotype turned up many times. DNA for the CDR3: TGTGCCAGCAGCGTAGCTCAAACAGCCTACAATGAGCAGTTCTTC. It encodes CASSVAQTAYNEQFF. The gene calls are TRBV9 and TRBJ2-1; no definite D call. Germline loops: CDR1 SGDLS, CDR2 YYNGEE. The CDR3 sequence is 15 residues long. The V end lost 0 bases, the J end lost 2 bases, and 9 bases lay between the germline ends.

This clonotype was counted at least ten times. V usage is TRBV5-1 and J usage is TRBJ1-6; D not resolved. The CDR3 is 15 amino acids. The germline V gene has CDR1 SGHRS and CDR2 YFSETQ. Trimming took 4 bases from V and 7 from J, leaving 15 bases between them. This chain's CDR3 is CASSAGSKPNSPLHF. The CDR3 region has the DNA TGCGCCAGCAGCGCCGGGTCCAAGCCCAATTCACCCCTCCACTTT. The full variable domain, completed using reference TRBV5-1 and TRBJ1-6, is KAGVTQTPRYLIKTRGQQVTLSCSPISGHRSVSWYQQTPGQGLQFLFEYFSETQRNKGNFPGRFSGRQFSNSRSEMNVSTLELGDSALYLCASSAGSKPNSPLHFGNGTRLTVT.